These 29 T cell receptor beta chains were all obtained from the same sample, sequenced in a study of shared clonotypes between healthy human individuals (dated by TCRdb to the early 2020s). Library method: the immunoSEQ multiplex PCR assay. This immuneACCESS table, as held by TCRdb, lists in-frame sequences with V and J called but not all clones. Of the missing ones, under half trace to an unresolved V gene in checked studies; the others have no known cause. Present in this sample are about 1.5 million clones, 95% to 99% of which were seen just once. The ten largest clones capture roughly 0.4% of the sample. The material sequenced was naive CD4+ T cells sorted from blood. This sample's cell subset or site label indicates: CD45RA+ positively selected. The receptor source for this set is a man aged 30 to 45 in good health.

This clone was picked up one time. The V and J genes are TRBV15 and TRBJ2-7, with D possibly TRBD1 on 6 matching bases. The germline gives CDR1 LNHNV, CDR2 YYDKDF (reference sequence). The CDR3 is 16 amino acids. V lost 0 bases and J lost 0, with 12 bases in between. The CDR3 region is CATSRDQPGASYEQYF. The CDR3 DNA sequence: TGTGCCACCAGCAGAGATCAGCCAGGGGCCTCCTACGAGCAGTACTTC.

The V and J genes are TRBV4-2 and TRBJ2-1, with D unclear. The CDR3 length is 16 residues. V shed 1 base and J shed 0 bases, with 10 bases lying between them. The germline gives CDR1 LGHNA, CDR2 YNFKEQ. In nucleotides, the CDR3 is TGTGCCAGCAGCCAAGGTGGTGGAAGCTCCTACAATGAGCAGTTCTTC. Encoded protein: CASSQGGGSSYNEQFF.

This chain connects TRBV18 to TRBJ2-3, with unresolved D. CDR1 is KGHSH, CDR2 LQKENI, per germline. The length of the CDR3 is 19 residues. The germline V and J ends were trimmed by 0 bases and 0 bases, with 19 bases remaining between them. As DNA, the CDR3 is TGTGCCAGCTCACCACCCCCCAAGACTCAACATTCTAGCACAGATACGCAGTATTTT. Translated: CASSPPPKTQHSSTDTQYF.

The genes are TRBV19 and TRBJ2-2; a weak D match, TRBD2 (6 bases). Trimming cost V 4 bases and J 0 bases, with 9 bases left between them. The CDR3 runs 15 residues. Germline CDR1 LNHDA, CDR2 SQIVND (reference sequence). CDR3 nucleotide sequence: TGTGCCAGTAGTAGACGGACTACGAACACCGGGGAGCTGTTTTTT. This encodes CASSRRTTNTGELFF.

The chain carries TRBV4-3 and TRBJ2-1; TRBD2 matches 11 bases. Per the germline V gene, CDR1 is LGHNA and CDR2 is YSLEER. V shed 0 bases, J shed 11 bases, and the junction held 6 bases outside the gene matches. The CDR3 is 15 amino acids. CDR3 protein: CASSQELRLAGKQFF. The CDR3 bases are TGCGCCAGCAGCCAAGAATTGCGACTAGCGGGGAAGCAGTTCTTC.

The gene calls are TRBV5-1 and TRBJ1-3, with a tentative D call TRBD1 (5 bases). CDR3 length equals 14 residues. V lost 4 bases, J lost 0 bases, and 8 bases lay in between. CDR1 is SGHRS, CDR2 YFSETQ, per germline. The CDR3 DNA reads as TGCGCCAGCAGCACAGGTAGCTCTGGAAACACCATATATTTT. Encoded protein: CASSTGSSGNTIYF.

The rearrangement links TRBV5-1 to TRBJ2-1; 7 bases are a match to TRBD2. Germline-derived CDR1 and CDR2 are SGHRS and YFSETQ. This CDR3 region has 14 residues. J was trimmed by 6 bases and V by 4 bases; bases with no gene match: 7. CDR3 DNA: TGCGCCAGCAGCCCACGGACGGGAGGCAATGAGCAGTTCTTC. Residues: CASSPRTGGNEQFF.

J is TRBJ2-7 and V is TRBV14, with D maybe TRBD2 (5 bases). Per the germline V gene, CDR1 is SGHDN and CDR2 is FVKESK. Trimming removed 2 bases at V and 0 bases at J, with 8 bases between. The CDR3 totals 14 residues. DNA for the CDR3: TGTGCCAGCAGCCAACGAGCGGTCTCCTACGAGCAGTACTTC. Amino acids: CASSQRAVSYEQYF.

V and J are TRBV28 and TRBJ1-4, with a tentative D call TRBD1 (6 bases). Germline loops: CDR1 MDHEN, CDR2 SYDVKM. V was shortened by 7 bases and J by 6 bases, with 18 bases between the two germline ends. The CDR3 is made up of 15 amino acids. CDR3 loop: CASTRSWGPDEKLFF. The DNA for the CDR3 is TGTGCCAGCACTAGGAGCTGGGGGCCTGATGAAAAACTGTTTTTT. Full variable domain (remainder filled in from reference TRBV28 and TRBJ1-4): DVKVTQSSRYLVKRTGEKVFLECVQDMDHENMFWYRQDPGLGLRLIYFSYDVKMKEKGDIPEGYSVSREKKERFSLILESASTNQTSMYLCASTRSWGPDEKLFFGSGTQLSVL.

The CDR3 protein is CSVVKMEGSYGYTF. The CDR3 DNA sequence: TGCAGCGTTGTCAAGATGGAGGGCAGCTATGGCTACACCTTC. The gene calls are TRBV29-1 and TRBJ1-2, with D uncertain. CDR1 is SQVTM and CDR2 is ANQGSEA in the germline V gene. The CDR3 has 14 amino acids. Trimming took 4 bases from V and 4 from J, leaving 16 bases between them. Supplemented by reference TRBV29-1 and TRBJ1-2, the full variable domain reads SAVISQKPSRDICQRGTSLTIQCQVDSQVTMMFWYRQQPGQSLTLIATANQGSEATYESGFVIDKFPISRPNLTFSTLTVSNMSPEDSSIYLCSVVKMEGSYGYTFGSGTRLTVV.

V usage is TRBV18 and J usage is TRBJ1-5; D uncertain. The CDR3 spans 14 residues. Trimming removed 3 bases at V and 9 bases at J, with 15 bases between. Germline CDR1 reads KGHSH; CDR2 reads LQKENI. CDR3 region: CASSPNPKDRPQHF. The CDR3 DNA sequence: TGTGCCAGCTCACCGAACCCGAAGGACCGGCCCCAGCATTTT.

The V gene is TRBV27, the J gene TRBJ1-5; D uncertain. Trimming cost V 0 bases and J 7 bases, with 10 bases left between them. This CDR3 has 14 residues. In germline, CDR1 is MNHEY, CDR2 SMNVEV (reference sequence). The chain's CDR3 is CASSLSGPGQPQHF. Here the CDR3 DNA reads TGTGCCAGCAGTTTATCGGGCCCGGGGCAGCCCCAGCATTTT.

The chain links TRBV6-5 to TRBJ1-4, with TRBD1 matching over 7 bases. The CDR3 sequence is 12 residues long. Germline V gene lookup returns CDR1 MNHEY and CDR2 SVGAGI. The J segment lost 11 bases and the V segment lost 5 bases, leaving 5 bases of the junction unmatched. CDR3 amino acids: CASSIDREKLFF. The CDR3 DNA reads as TGTGCCAGCAGTATAGACAGGGAGAAACTGTTTTTT.

This clone was detected only once. The gene calls are TRBV19 and TRBJ1-2; TRBD1 might be the D (6 bases). Germline V gene sequence: CDR1 LNHDA, CDR2 SQIVND (reference sequence). Trimming stripped 5 bases from V and 2 bases from J, with 12 bases between. The CDR3 covers 14 residues. The chain's CDR3 is CASSSRTENYGYTF. CDR3 nucleotide sequence: TGTGCCAGTAGTTCACGGACAGAGAACTATGGCTACACCTTC.

This clone was seen only once. The sample has other DNA sequences that encode this CDR3 too. The rearrangement joins TRBV6-5 to TRBJ2-3; D is unclear. The CDR3 loop spans 15 amino acids. Germline lookup yields CDR1 MNHEY and CDR2 SVGAGI. V lost 0 bases to trimming and J lost 0 bases, with 7 bases between them. The CDR3 DNA reads as TGTGCCAGCAGTTACTCCCGCGGTAGCACAGATACGCAGTATTTT. It specifies CASSYSRGSTDTQYF.

The chain joins TRBV4-3 to TRBJ2-7; D perhaps matches TRBD1 (6 bases). The CDR3 sequence is 14 residues long. V lost 4 bases, J lost 5 bases, and 15 bases lay in between. Germline assignment: CDR1 LGHNA and CDR2 YSLEER. CDR3 loop: CASSLTGGVDEQYF. CDR3 DNA: TGCGCCAGCAGCCTGACAGGAGGTGTTGACGAGCAGTACTTC.

V and J are TRBV29-1 and TRBJ1-2; D unresolved. Deletions cut 4 bases from V and 6 bases from J, with 6 bases between. The CDR3 is made up of 10 amino acids. Germline V gene lookup returns CDR1 SQVTM and CDR2 ANQGSEA. The CDR3 DNA is TGCAGCGTTGTGGGCAATGGCTACACCTTC. This encodes CSVVGNGYTF.

The chain links TRBV10-3 to TRBJ1-3; 7 bases are shared with TRBD1. The length of the CDR3 is 16 residues. From germline, CDR1 is ENHRY and CDR2 SYGVKD. Trimming cost V 3 bases and J 0 bases; bases outside gene matches: 5. This chain's CDR3 is CAISDSQGFSGNTIYF. The CDR3 DNA follows: TGTGCCATCAGTGATTCACAGGGGTTCTCTGGAAACACCATATATTTT.

The chain combines TRBV19 with TRBJ1-5, with 9 bases matching TRBD1. With V trimmed by 3 bases and J by 7 bases, 10 bases remained unmatched. The CDR3 contains 16 residues. Germline V gives CDR1 LNHDA, CDR2 SQIVND (reference sequence). CDR3: CASSITGTGRGQPQHF. The DNA of the CDR3 is TGTGCCAGTAGTATTACCGGGACAGGGAGGGGACAGCCCCAGCATTTT.

This rearrangement joins TRBV29-1 to TRBJ2-3; 9 bases agree with TRBD1. Germline V gene data show CDR1 as SQVTM and CDR2 as ANQGSEA. The CDR3 length is 13 residues. Trimming at V came to 5 bases and at J to 3 bases, leaving 3 bases not matched to a gene. The CDR3 bases are TGCAGCGTTTGGGACAGGGCGACAGATACGCAGTATTTT. Amino acids: CSVWDRATDTQYF.

Points on this clone: The sample holds other DNA sequences that translate to the same CDR3. The chain is built from TRBV10-1 and TRBJ1-1; perhaps TRBD1 as D (5 bases). CDR3 length: 13 residues. The germline V and J ends were trimmed by 0 bases and 4 bases, with 6 bases remaining between them. The germline V gene encodes CDR1 WNHNN and CDR2 SYGVQD (reference sequence). For the CDR3, the DNA is TGCGCCAGCAGTGAGTCGGGGCGCACTGAAGCTTTCTTT. This codes for CASSESGRTEAFF.

This rearrangement joins TRBV5-6 to TRBJ2-7; no clear D. The V end lost 0 bases, the J end lost 2 bases, and 9 bases lay between the germline ends. The CDR3 has 14 amino acids. Germline V gives CDR1 SGHDT, CDR2 YYEEEE. CDR3 residues: CASSLVTVTYEQYF. CDR3 bases: TGTGCCAGCAGCTTGGTAACCGTAACCTACGAGCAGTACTTC.

This chain links TRBV27 with TRBJ2-7; TRBD2 is a possible D gene (5 bases). Germline V lookup: CDR1 MNHEY, CDR2 SMNVEV (reference sequence). CDR3 length: 15 residues. Trimming removed 7 bases from V and 7 bases from J, with 23 bases in between. DNA for the CDR3: TGTGCCAGCACCCTGATCGCCGGAACTACGGGAGAGCAGTACTTC. This gives the protein CASTLIAGTTGEQYF.

The J gene is TRBJ1-1, the V gene TRBV6-5, with TRBD1 matching over 12 bases. Trimming cost V 6 bases and J 4 bases; bases outside gene matches: 6. Germline V gene lookup returns CDR1 MNHEY and CDR2 SVGAGI. This CDR3 has 15 amino acids. Here the CDR3 reads CASSHRGQGATEAFF. As DNA, the CDR3 is TGTGCCAGCAGCCACAGGGGACAGGGGGCCACTGAAGCTTTCTTT.

This clone came up once. The chain recombines TRBV5-1 with TRBJ2-5, with TRBD2 matching over 11 bases. Germline V CDR1 and CDR2: SGHRS, YFSETQ. The J segment lost 2 bases and the V segment lost 4 bases, leaving 4 bases of the junction unmatched. The CDR3 consists of 15 residues. CDR3 region: CASSRGTSGQETQYF. The CDR3 nucleotides read TGCGCCAGCAGCAGAGGGACTAGCGGTCAAGAGACCCAGTACTTC.

This chain connects TRBV20-1 to TRBJ1-2; no firm D call. Germline lookup yields CDR1 DFQATT and CDR2 SNEGSKA (reference sequence). This CDR3 has 11 residues. The germline V and J ends were trimmed by 3 bases and 7 bases, with 9 bases remaining between them. The CDR3, as DNA: TGCAGTGCTAGCTCGGAGGGTGGCTACACCTTC. Translated, it gives CSASSEGGYTF.

V gene TRBV28 combines with J gene TRBJ1-2, with D possibly TRBD1 on 5 matching bases. Germline CDR1 and CDR2: MDHEN and SYDVKM. V was shortened by 2 bases and J by 3 bases, with 13 bases between the two germline ends. The CDR3 runs 15 residues. The CDR3 bases are TGTGCCAGCAGTTTACCCCTTGGGGGTGACTATGGCTACACCTTC. Translation gives CASSLPLGGDYGYTF.

V usage is TRBV7-8 and J usage is TRBJ1-1; D is uncertain. CDR3 length equals 13 residues. The V gene lost 2 bases and the J gene lost 4 bases, with 8 bases spanning the gap. The germline V gene has CDR1 SGHVS and CDR2 FQNEAQ. CDR3 in amino acids: CASSLLPATEAFF. The CDR3 bases are TGTGCCAGCAGCTTATTGCCCGCCACTGAAGCTTTCTTT.

The genes are TRBV6-6 and TRBJ2-7; D may match TRBD1 or TRBD2 (6 bases each). The CDR3 totals 16 residues. From germline, CDR1 is MNHNY and CDR2 SVGAGI (reference sequence). The V end was cut by 2 bases, the J end by 2 bases, with 16 bases between. The CDR3 nucleotides are TGTGCCAGCAGTTACGGGGGGACAATTTTGCCCTACGAGCAGTACTTC. This gives the protein CASSYGGTILPYEQYF.